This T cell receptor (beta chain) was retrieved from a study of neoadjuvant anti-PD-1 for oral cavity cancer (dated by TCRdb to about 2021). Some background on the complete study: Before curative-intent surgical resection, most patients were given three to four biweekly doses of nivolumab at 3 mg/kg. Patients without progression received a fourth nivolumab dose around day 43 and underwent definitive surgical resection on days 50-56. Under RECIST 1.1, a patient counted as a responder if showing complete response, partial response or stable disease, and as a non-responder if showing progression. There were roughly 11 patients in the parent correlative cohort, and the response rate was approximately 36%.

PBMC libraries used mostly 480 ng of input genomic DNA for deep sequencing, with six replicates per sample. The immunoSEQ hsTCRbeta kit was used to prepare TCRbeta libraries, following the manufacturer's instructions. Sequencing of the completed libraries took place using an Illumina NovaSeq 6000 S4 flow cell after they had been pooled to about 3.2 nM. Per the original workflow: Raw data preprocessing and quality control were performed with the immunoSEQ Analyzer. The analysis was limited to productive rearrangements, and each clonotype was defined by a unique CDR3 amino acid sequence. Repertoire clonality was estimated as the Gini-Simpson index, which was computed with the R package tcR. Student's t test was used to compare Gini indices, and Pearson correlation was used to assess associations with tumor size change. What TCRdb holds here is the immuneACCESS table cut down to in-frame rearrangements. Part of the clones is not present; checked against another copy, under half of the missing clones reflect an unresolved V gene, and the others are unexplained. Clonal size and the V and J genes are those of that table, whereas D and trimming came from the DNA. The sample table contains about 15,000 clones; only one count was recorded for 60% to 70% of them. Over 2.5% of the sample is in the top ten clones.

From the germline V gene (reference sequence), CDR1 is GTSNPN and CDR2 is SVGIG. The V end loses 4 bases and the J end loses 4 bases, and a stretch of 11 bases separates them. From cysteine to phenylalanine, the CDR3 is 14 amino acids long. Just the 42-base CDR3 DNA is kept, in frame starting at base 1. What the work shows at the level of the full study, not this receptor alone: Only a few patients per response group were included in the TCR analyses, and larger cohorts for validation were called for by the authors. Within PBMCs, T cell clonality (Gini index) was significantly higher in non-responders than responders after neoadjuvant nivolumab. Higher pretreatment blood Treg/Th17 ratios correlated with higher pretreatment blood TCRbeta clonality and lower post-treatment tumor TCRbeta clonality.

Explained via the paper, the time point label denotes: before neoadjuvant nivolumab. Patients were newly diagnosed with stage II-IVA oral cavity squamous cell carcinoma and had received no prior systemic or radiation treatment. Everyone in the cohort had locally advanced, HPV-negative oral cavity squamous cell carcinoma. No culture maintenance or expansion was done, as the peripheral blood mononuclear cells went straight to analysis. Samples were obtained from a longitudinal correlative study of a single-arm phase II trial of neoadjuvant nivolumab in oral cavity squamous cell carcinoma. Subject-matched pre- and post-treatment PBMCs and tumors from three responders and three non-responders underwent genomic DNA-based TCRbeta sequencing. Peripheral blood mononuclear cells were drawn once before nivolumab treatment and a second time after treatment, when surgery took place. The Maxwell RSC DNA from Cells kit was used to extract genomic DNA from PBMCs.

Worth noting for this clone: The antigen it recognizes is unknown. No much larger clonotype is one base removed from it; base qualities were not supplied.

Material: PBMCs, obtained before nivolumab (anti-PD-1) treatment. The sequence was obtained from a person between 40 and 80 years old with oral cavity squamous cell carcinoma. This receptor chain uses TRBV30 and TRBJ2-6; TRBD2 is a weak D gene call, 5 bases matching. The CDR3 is CAWMGPGGANVLTF. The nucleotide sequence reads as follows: TGTGCCTGGATGGGCCCGGGAGGGGCCAACGTCCTGACTTTC.